What follows are 15 T cell receptor beta chains derived from one specimen sequenced in a study of technical replicates of blood from a few donors. The method was immunoSEQ multiplex PCR; TCRdb's version includes in-frame clones alone and lacks a portion of them. The sample lists 82,000 or so clones, roughly 95% occurring once. The sequencing input was T cells isolated from PBMCs. The source is a human donor in good health.

Here the CDR3 DNA reads TGTGCCAGCAGTTATGCGGGATCTGGAAACACCATATATTTT. Protein: CASSYAGSGNTIYF. The J gene is TRBJ1-3, the V gene TRBV6-5; unclear D gene. CDR3 length: 14 amino acids. V lost 3 bases and J lost 1, with 7 bases in between. Germline V gene lookup returns CDR1 MNHEY and CDR2 SVGAGI.

The chain has TRBV13 and TRBJ2-3, with TRBD2 matching 13 bases. Looked up from germline, CDR1 is PRHDT and CDR2 is FYEKMQ (reference sequence). V gave up 5 bases and J gave up 6 bases; unmatched junction bases: 8. This CDR3 comprises 16 residues. The CDR3 reads CASSPVTSGRWDTQYF. The CDR3 DNA is TGTGCCAGCAGCCCCGTGACTAGCGGGAGGTGGGATACGCAGTATTTT.

J is TRBJ2-7 and V is TRBV5-6; 7 bases line up with TRBD1. From germline, CDR1 is SGHDT and CDR2 YYEEEE. The CDR3 extends over 14 amino acids. V was pared by 3 bases and J by 5 bases, with 8 bases of the junction left unmatched. The CDR3 region is CASSSMGQKNEQYF. The CDR3 nucleotides read TGTGCCAGCAGCTCAATGGGACAGAAGAACGAGCAGTACTTC.

This chain uses TRBV30 with TRBJ2-7; 14 nucleotides align to TRBD2. The CDR3 sequence is 14 residues long. V was clipped by 5 bases and J by 7 bases; unmatched bases: 7. Germline-derived CDR1 and CDR2 are GTSNPN and SVGIG (reference sequence). The CDR3 DNA reads TGTGCCTGGGGCCCGGGACTAGCGGGAGAGGAGCAGTACTTC. Translating it yields CAWGPGLAGEEQYF.

V is TRBV6-5 and J is TRBJ2-1; D is undetermined. This CDR3 has 13 residues. V dropped 8 bases and J dropped 4 bases, with 12 bases sitting between them. Germline V gene sequence: CDR1 MNHEY, CDR2 SVGAGI. CDR3 in amino acids: CASAETTYNEQFF. In DNA form, the CDR3 reads TGTGCCAGCGCGGAGACGACTTACAATGAGCAGTTCTTC.

J is TRBJ2-1 and V is TRBV18; TRBD2 aligns across 7 bases. CDR1 is KGHSH, CDR2 LQKENI, per germline. With V trimmed by 0 bases and J by 9 bases, 5 bases remained unmatched. The CDR3 sequence is 14 residues long. This chain's CDR3 is CASSPPLADREQFF. The DNA of the CDR3 is TGTGCCAGCTCACCACCCCTAGCGGATCGTGAGCAGTTCTTC. The variable domain in full, completed from reference TRBV18 and TRBJ2-1, reads NAGVMQNPRHLVRRRGQEARLRCSPMKGHSHVYWYRQLPEEGLKFMVYLQKENIIDESGMPKERFSAEFPKEGPSILRIQQVVRGDSAAYFCASSPPLADREQFFGPGTRLTVL.

The genes are TRBV25-1 and TRBJ1-5, with 7 bases fitting TRBD1. This CDR3 comprises 13 residues. Germline V gene lookup returns CDR1 MGHDK and CDR2 SYGVNS. V shed 4 bases, J shed 9 bases, and the junction held 6 bases outside the gene matches. The CDR3 is CASSGDWDRPQHF. The CDR3 DNA sequence: TGTGCCAGCAGTGGAGACTGGGACAGGCCCCAGCATTTT. The whole variable domain, remainder taken from reference TRBV25-1 and TRBJ1-5, is EADIYQTPRYLVIGTGKKITLECSQTMGHDKMYWYQQDPGMELHLIHYSYGVNSTEKGDLSSESTVSRIRTEHFPLTLESARPSHTSQYLCASSGDWDRPQHFGDGTRLSIL.

The chain recombines TRBV4-2 with TRBJ2-2; 14 positions match TRBD2. The germline CDR1 and CDR2 sequences are LGHNA and YNFKEQ. The CDR3 consists of 20 residues. V shed 4 bases and J 0 bases; nucleotides not matched to a gene: 10. DNA for the CDR3: TGTGCCAGCAGCCGACCCCGGGAGACTAGCGGGAGGGCGAACACCGGGGAGCTGTTTTTT. Translated: CASSRPRETSGRANTGELFF.

The chain uses TRBV7-8 and TRBJ2-1; D might be TRBD1 (6 bases). V shed 5 bases and J shed 8 bases, with 10 bases lying between them. The germline gives CDR1 SGHVS, CDR2 FQNEAQ. The CDR3 has 12 residues. This chain's CDR3 is CASSPNRDEQFF. In DNA form, the CDR3 reads TGTGCCAGCAGCCCCAACAGGGATGAGCAGTTCTTC. Complete variable domain (other parts from reference TRBV7-8 and TRBJ2-1): GAGVSQSPRYKVAKRGQDVALRCDPISGHVSLFWYQQALGQGPEFLTYFQNEAQLDKSGLPSDRFFAERPEGSVSTLKIQRTQQEDSAVYLCASSPNRDEQFFGPGTRLTVL.

This sequence joins TRBV7-9 and TRBJ1-2, with 8 bases that match TRBD1. The CDR3 runs 14 residues. Trimming at V came to 8 bases and at J to 5 bases, leaving 10 bases not matched to a gene. Germline CDR1 reads SEHNR; CDR2 reads FQNEAQ (reference sequence). The DNA of the CDR3 is TGTGCCAGCGGGTCGGGACAGGTCTTTTATGGCTACACCTTC. Residues: CASGSGQVFYGYTF. Variable domain in full (rest from reference TRBV7-9 and TRBJ1-2): DTGVSQNPRHKITKRGQNVTFRCDPISEHNRLYWYRQTLGQGPEFLTYFQNEAQLEKSRLLSDRFSAERPKGSFSTLEIQRTEQGDSAMYLCASGSGQVFYGYTFGSGTRLTVV.

This chain uses TRBV5-4 with TRBJ2-1; TRBD1 matches at 7 bases. Per the germline V gene, CDR1 is SGHNT and CDR2 is YYREEE (reference sequence). The V segment lost 0 bases and the J segment 8 bases; nucleotides outside the gene matches: 8. The CDR3 length is 15 residues. For the CDR3, the DNA is TGTGCCAGCAGCTTGGTTTTGCAGGGGACAGATGAGCAGTTCTTC. It specifies CASSLVLQGTDEQFF.

The rearrangement joins TRBV5-1 to TRBJ2-2, with 7 bases that match TRBD2. The germline V gene encodes CDR1 SGHRS and CDR2 YFSETQ. The CDR3 covers 14 residues. With 8 bases clipped from V and 6 bases from J, the junction kept 10 bases outside the gene matches. For the CDR3, the DNA is TGCGCCAGTCACCGGGGGGACGGGGCCGGGGAGCTGTTTTTT. This translates into CASHRGDGAGELFF.

In its sample, this clone was seen a few times. The gene calls are TRBV27 and TRBJ2-5; 7 bases line up with TRBD1. CDR1 and CDR2 from the germline V gene are MNHEY and SMNVEV (reference sequence). The CDR3 is 15 residues long. V gave up 2 bases and J gave up 4 bases; unmatched junction bases: 7. The CDR3 loop is CASSLVRGIGETQYF. The CDR3 DNA reads TGTGCCAGCAGTTTAGTCAGGGGGATCGGAGAGACCCAGTACTTC.

This chain connects TRBV5-1 to TRBJ2-1; 8 nucleotides match TRBD2. The germline V gene has CDR1 SGHRS and CDR2 YFSETQ. V was pared by 7 bases and J by 0 bases, with 3 bases of the junction left unmatched. The CDR3 has 14 amino acids. This chain's CDR3 is CASSGTSSYNEQFF. The CDR3 DNA is TGCGCCAGCTCTGGGACTAGCTCCTACAATGAGCAGTTCTTC.

This chain connects TRBV5-4 to TRBJ2-7; 7 bases align to TRBD1. Germline V lookup: CDR1 SGHNT, CDR2 YYREEE (reference sequence). The CDR3 has 16 amino acids. With V trimmed by 2 bases and J by 2 bases, 10 bases remained unmatched. The CDR3 DNA follows: TGTGCCAGCAGCTTTACCACAGGGGAATCCCCCTACGAGCAGTACTTC. This encodes CASSFTTGESPYEQYF.